This TCR beta chain was retrieved from a study of blood T cell repertoires in COVID-19 (dated by TCRdb to 2018 to 2021). Broadly, across the study: Samples covering the acute and convalescent phases of COVID-19 were provided by collaborators in the United States, Italy and Spain. The prospective study material was composed of cDNA or gDNA derived from T cells, B-cell-depleted T cells, or PBMCs. The dataset comprised deeply sampled blood TCRbeta repertoires from subjects exposed to, actively infected with, or recovered from COVID-19. The repertoires were released in a freely available public database intended as a resource for research on the immune response to SARS-CoV-2. The samples were drawn from the first 160 participants of the ongoing ImmuneRACE study and from 1,254 subjects provided by 6 global collaborators. Nearly every sample came with metadata listing a de-identified subject ID, COVID-19 status, age in years and sex. HLA class I and class II types, where available, came from metadata supplied by the sample provider rather than from assay-based typing. What the authors observed across the whole study: How much clinical and demographic metadata was included differed by source and by participant, and the metadata was provided uncurated.

TCRbeta CDR3 regions were amplified from genomic DNA using the immunoSEQ Assay, a bias-controlled multiplex PCR. For the original study's pipeline: Within the assay, amplification of reference gene primers was used to estimate how many nucleated cells each sample contained. To quantify the absolute abundance of each unique TCRbeta CDR3 rearrangement, sequence reads were collapsed and filtered. Productive Simpson clonality was computed per sample as the square root of Simpson's diversity index over productive rearrangements. TCRdb stores this immuneACCESS table with in-frame sequences only. Part of the clones is absent; in the studies checked, under half of the shortfall reflects unresolved V genes, and no reason is known for the rest. The V and J calls and clone size are taken from that table; D and trimming were inferred from the DNA. The sample profile shows approximately 250,000 clones; about 91% of them were found once. The top ten clonotypes cover 0.95% to 1.5% of the sample.

Participants in the prospective study were aged about 18 to 100 years, lived in some 24 United States geographic areas, and enrolled through a virtual design. To assign participants to cohorts, the prospective study relied on clinical history that participants themselves reported in a screening survey and a study questionnaire. Mobile phlebotomists in the prospective study collected whole blood, serum and a nasopharyngeal or oropharyngeal swab from every participant. Over an approximately 2-month period, participants in the prospective study had the option of providing additional blood draws and questionnaires. Before DNA extraction, prospective study blood samples were shipped either frozen or at room temperature. For this clone: Its antigen is still unknown. Per-base qualities were not stored, and no clone one base away is much larger.

V loses 5 bases, J loses 0 bases, and the germline ends lie 14 bases apart. CDR1 and CDR2 are read off the germline V gene as SGHAT and FQNNGV. The CDR3 runs 16 residues from the cysteine to the phenylalanine. Only the CDR3 part of the read is kept: 48 bases, read in frame from the first base. The rearranged chain carries TRBV11-2 and TRBJ2-1; 6 matching bases give a weak D call of TRBD1. The sample comprised PBMCs or T cells enriched from blood (not recorded which). This receptor was obtained from a woman between 35 and 50 years old with acute COVID-19. For the CDR3, the sequence is CASSRSTGSSYNEQFF. Read as DNA, the sequence is TGTGCCAGCAGCAGAAGCACAGGGAGCTCCTACAATGAGCAGTTCTTC. When the CDR3 is completed using the reference TRBV11-2 and TRBJ2-1 genes on either side, the full variable domain is EAGVAQSPRYKIIEKRQSVAFWCNPISGHATLYWYQQILGQGPKLLIQFQNNGVVDDSQLPKDRFSAERLKGVDSTLKIQPAKLEDSAVYLCASSRSTGSSYNEQFFGPGTRLTVL.